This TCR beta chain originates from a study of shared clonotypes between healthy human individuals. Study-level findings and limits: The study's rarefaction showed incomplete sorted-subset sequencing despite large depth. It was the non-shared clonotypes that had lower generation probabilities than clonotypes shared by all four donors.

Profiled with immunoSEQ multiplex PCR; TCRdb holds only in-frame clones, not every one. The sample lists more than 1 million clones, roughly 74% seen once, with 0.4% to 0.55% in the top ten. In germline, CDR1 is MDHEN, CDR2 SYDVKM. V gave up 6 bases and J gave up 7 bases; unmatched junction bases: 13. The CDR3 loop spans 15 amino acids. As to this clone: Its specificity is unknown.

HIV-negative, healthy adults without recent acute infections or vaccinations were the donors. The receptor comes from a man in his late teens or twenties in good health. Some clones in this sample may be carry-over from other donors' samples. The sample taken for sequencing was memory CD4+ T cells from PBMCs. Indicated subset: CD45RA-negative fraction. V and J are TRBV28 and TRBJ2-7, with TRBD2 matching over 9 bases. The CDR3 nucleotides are TGTGCCAGCAGCCAGACTAGCGGCCCCCCTTTGGAGCAGTACTTC. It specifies CASSQTSGPPLEQYF.